The 16 T cell receptor beta chains given below trace back to one sample, sequenced in a study of T cells in Graves' hyperthyroidism and ophthalmopathy. RNA transcripts yielded amplified TCR beta CDR3 regions. The TCR CDR3 was amplified in a first-round RT-PCR using the HTBI primer set. TCRdb processed the multiplex PCR reads anew with MiXCR; each CDR3 protein has one entry. This table holds about 640,000 distinct CDR3 sequences, less than 25% found once. Sequencing was done on a sample of blood. These receptors were taken from a man aged 30 to 45 with Graves' ophthalmopathy.

This clonotype was seen once. The CDR3 DNA sequence: TGTGCCAGTAGTATAGAGGGCAACACTGAAGCTTTCTTT. Amino acid sequence: CASSIEGNTEAFF. The genes are TRBV19 and TRBJ1-1; D gene ambiguous. Germline V gene sequence: CDR1 LNHDA, CDR2 SQIVND (reference sequence). The CDR3 has 13 residues. Trimming left V 0 bases short and J 2 bases short, with 4 bases between.

J is TRBJ2-4 and V is TRBV7-2, with D maybe TRBD1 (5 bases). The CDR3 length is 16 residues. Germline-derived CDR1 and CDR2 are SGHTA and FQGNSA. V lost 5 bases to trimming and J lost 0 bases, with 14 bases between them. The CDR3 nucleotides are TGTGCCAGCAGCCAAGGGTATAGGGGAGCCAAAAACATTCAGTACTTC. Amino acids: CASSQGYRGAKNIQYF.

Note on this clonotype: Just one base apart from a much larger clone, this may be a read error. V usage is TRBV12-3 or TRBV12-4 and J usage is TRBJ2-1, with TRBD1 matching over 8 bases. This CDR3 comprises 14 residues. CDR3 protein: CASSLSQGAGERFF. The CDR3 DNA reads TGTGCCAGCAGTTTGAGTCAGGGGGCGGGTGAGCGGTTCTTC.

This clonotype was counted many times. This chain joins TRBV6-1 and TRBJ1-1, with a possible D match to TRBD1 (6 bases). Germline V gene sequence: CDR1 MNHNS, CDR2 SASEGT. The CDR3 is made up of 14 amino acids. V lost 5 bases and J lost 5, with 15 bases in between. The CDR3 here is CASSTSQGSTEAFF. The CDR3 region has the DNA TGTGCCAGCAGTACCTCCCAGGGGAGTACTGAAGCTTTCTTT.

This chain links TRBV28 with TRBJ2-4; 9 bases line up with TRBD1. CDR1 is MDHEN and CDR2 is SYDVKM in the germline V gene. V shed 4 bases and J 1 base; nucleotides not matched to a gene: 5. The CDR3 contains 16 residues. CDR3 region: CASSSGTGLAKNIQYF. CDR3 sequence (DNA): TGTGCCAGCAGTTCCGGGACAGGGTTGGCCAAAAACATTCAGTACTTC.

This clonotype has ten or more counts. The J gene is TRBJ2-7, the V gene TRBV5-4; TRBD2 matches 11 bases. Per germline, CDR1 SGHNT and CDR2 YYREEE (reference sequence). The junction had 1 base not matched to a gene; V was cut back by 0 bases and J by 2 bases. CDR3 length: 15 residues. The chain's CDR3 is CASSLDSGRAYEQYF. For the CDR3, the DNA is TGTGCCAGCAGCTTGGATAGCGGGAGGGCCTACGAGCAGTACTTC.

The J gene is TRBJ2-7, the V gene TRBV10-3, with TRBD1 identical over 11 bases. Germline CDR1 reads ENHRY; CDR2 reads SYGVKD. This CDR3 is 15 amino acids long. The V gene end was trimmed by 2 bases and the J gene end by 4 bases; junction bases not matched to a gene: 4. The CDR3 nucleotides read TGTGCCATCAGTGAGGGGACAGGGGGAGGGTACGAGCAGTACTTC. It specifies CAISEGTGGGYEQYF.

The rearrangement uses TRBV30 and TRBJ1-5; tentatively, D is TRBD1 (5 bases). CDR3 size: 13 residues. The germline V and J ends were trimmed by 2 bases and 6 bases, with 11 bases remaining between them. From germline, CDR1 is GTSNPN and CDR2 SVGIG (reference sequence). The CDR3 DNA sequence: TGTGCCTGGAGTACGAGGGGTGGTCAGCCCCAGCATTTT. Its translation is CAWSTRGGQPQHF.

There are many counts of this clonotype. V is TRBV6-1 and J is TRBJ2-7; TRBD2 is a possible D gene (5 bases). Germline V gene data show CDR1 as MNHNS and CDR2 as SASEGT. This CDR3 has 15 residues. V was cut by 5 bases and J by 1 base, with 15 bases left in between. CDR3 sequence reads: CASSSSWTGSYEQYF. The CDR3, as DNA: TGTGCCAGCAGTTCATCCTGGACGGGGTCCTACGAGCAGTACTTC.

This clonotype was seen many times. The chain has TRBV28 and TRBJ1-1; TRBD1 agrees at 7 bases. J gave up 0 bases and V 3 bases, and 4 bases lay outside the gene matches. Germline lookup yields CDR1 MDHEN and CDR2 SYDVKM. The CDR3 has 15 amino acids. CDR3 sequence reads: CASSLRDSMNTEAFF. The DNA of the CDR3 is TGTGCCAGCAGTTTGCGGGACAGCATGAACACTGAAGCTTTCTTT.

This clonotype was detected a few times. The V call is TRBV24-1, the J call TRBJ2-1; TRBD1 matches 7 bases. CDR1 and CDR2 from the germline V gene are KGHDR and SFDVKD. V was pared by 0 bases and J by 8 bases, with 0 bases of the junction left unmatched. The CDR3 consists of 13 residues. CDR3 bases: TGTGCCACCAGTGATTTGGGGACAGATGAGCAGTTCTTC. Encoded protein: CATSDLGTDEQFF.

This clonotype was seen a few times. The chain combines TRBV2 with TRBJ2-7, with 10 bases aligning to TRBD2. The ends lost 2 bases at V and 2 bases at J; junction bases unmatched: 6. CDR3 length equals 16 residues. Germline CDR1 and CDR2: SNHLY and FYNNEI. CDR3 protein: CASSEWTSGDAYEQYF. DNA for the CDR3: TGTGCCAGCAGTGAATGGACTAGCGGTGATGCCTACGAGCAGTACTTC.

The table lists this clonotype with a few counts. This rearrangement joins TRBV12-3 or TRBV12-4 to TRBJ1-5; no clear D gene. The CDR3 runs 14 residues. With 1 base removed from V and 7 bases from J, the gap between germline ends came to 11 bases. The CDR3 nucleotides are TGTGCCAGCAGTTTAGGGGGAGTGCGACAGCCCCAGCATTTT. Residues: CASSLGGVRQPQHF.

This clonotype has ten or more counts. This chain joins TRBV11-1 and TRBJ2-7, with TRBD2 matching 12 bases. Germline values: CDR1 SGHAT, CDR2 FQDESV (reference sequence). V was pared by 5 bases and J by 5 bases, with 4 bases of the junction left unmatched. The CDR3 is made up of 14 amino acids. CDR3 nucleotides: TGTGCCAGCAGCCCTAGCGGGAGGGGCAACGAGCAGTACTTC. Translated, it gives CASSPSGRGNEQYF.

This sequence joins TRBV28 and TRBJ2-7, with D tentatively TRBD2 (6 bases). Between the trimmed V and J ends, which lost 7 bases and 6 bases, there was a span of 25 bases. Germline V gene lookup returns CDR1 MDHEN and CDR2 SYDVKM. CDR3 length equals 16 residues. This chain's CDR3 is CASTPRKGMGLGEQYF. The CDR3 DNA sequence: TGTGCCAGCACCCCGCGGAAGGGGATGGGACTGGGCGAGCAGTACTTC.

In DNA, the CDR3 is TGTGCCAGCAGTCAACAGGGGGCGGGTGGCTACACCTTC. Protein: CASSQQGAGGYTF. The J gene is TRBJ1-2, the V gene TRBV27; 9 bases fit TRBD1. CDR3 length: 13 residues. The trim removed 5 bases at V and 7 bases at J, leaving 5 bases unmatched. Germline CDR1 and CDR2: MNHEY and SMNVEV (reference sequence).